This T cell receptor (beta chain) was retrieved from a study of cytomegalovirus exposure and HLA in healthy donors. Across the whole study: Findings of an earlier analysis included about 100 million unique TCR beta sequences from 200 million or so T cells.

This clone appeared a few times. Antigen: not known. This specimen includes other DNA sequences encoding the same CDR3. Study-wide findings and caveats: Most subjects had HLA-A and HLA-B alleles reportedly predicted accurately by TCR beta sequences.

PCR was performed using 60 Vbeta and 13 Jbeta primers. The protocol was immunoSEQ multiplex PCR, while the TCRdb copy is restricted to in-frame clones and leaves out a portion. Among 150,000 to 200,000 clones, around two thirds were seen once, and the ten largest hold roughly 2.9%. This CDR3 has 16 amino acids. The V segment lost 2 bases and the J segment 2 bases; nucleotides outside the gene matches: 4. CDR1 SNHLY and CDR2 FYNNEI come from the germline V gene. The gene calls are TRBV2 and TRBJ2-2; 8 bases line up with TRBD1. This clonotype originated in a man between 40 and 49 years old in good health and CMV-seronegative. Sequencing was done on a sample of PBMCs. The DNA for the CDR3 is TGTGCCAGCAGTGAAAACAGGGGGGCTAACACCGGGGAGCTGTTTTTT. Its translation is CASSENRGANTGELFF.